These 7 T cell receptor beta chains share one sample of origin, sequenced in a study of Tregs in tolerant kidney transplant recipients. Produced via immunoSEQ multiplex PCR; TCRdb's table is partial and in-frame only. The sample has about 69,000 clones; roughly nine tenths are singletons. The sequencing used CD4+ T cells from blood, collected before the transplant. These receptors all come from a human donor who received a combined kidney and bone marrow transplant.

CDR3 nucleotide sequence: TGTGCCAGCACAGGGCCCCATCATTACGAGCAGTACTTC. This gives the protein CASTGPHHYEQYF. The chain couples TRBV25-1 to TRBJ2-7, with D perhaps TRBD1 (5 bases). Looked up from germline, CDR1 is MGHDK and CDR2 is SYGVNS. This CDR3 contains 13 residues. The germline V and J ends were trimmed by 7 bases and 4 bases, with 14 bases remaining between them.

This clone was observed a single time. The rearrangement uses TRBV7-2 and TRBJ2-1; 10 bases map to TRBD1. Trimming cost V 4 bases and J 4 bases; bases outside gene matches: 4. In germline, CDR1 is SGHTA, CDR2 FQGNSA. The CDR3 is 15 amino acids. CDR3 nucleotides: TGTGCCAGCAGCTCCACGGGACAGGGGTACAATGAGCAGTTCTTC. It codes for CASSSTGQGYNEQFF. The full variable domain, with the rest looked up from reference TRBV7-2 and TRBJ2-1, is GAGVSQSPSNKVTEKGKDVELRCDPISGHTALYWYRQSLGQGLEFLIYFQGNSAPDKSGLPSDRFSAERTGGSVSTLTIQRTQQEDSAVYLCASSSTGQGYNEQFFGPGTRLTVL.

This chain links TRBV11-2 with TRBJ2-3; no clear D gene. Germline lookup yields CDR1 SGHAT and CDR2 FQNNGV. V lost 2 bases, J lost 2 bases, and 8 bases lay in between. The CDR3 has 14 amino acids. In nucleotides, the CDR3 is TGTGCCAGCAGCTTAAGTCAGATCACAGATACGCAGTATTTT. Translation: CASSLSQITDTQYF.

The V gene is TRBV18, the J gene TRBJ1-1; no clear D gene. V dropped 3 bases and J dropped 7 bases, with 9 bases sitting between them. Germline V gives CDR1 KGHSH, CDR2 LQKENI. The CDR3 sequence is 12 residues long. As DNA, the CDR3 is TGTGCCAGCTCACCCCCTGGAGGTGAAGCTTTCTTT. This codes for CASSPPGGEAFF. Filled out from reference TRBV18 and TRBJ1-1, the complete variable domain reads NAGVMQNPRHLVRRRGQEARLRCSPMKGHSHVYWYRQLPEEGLKFMVYLQKENIIDESGMPKERFSAEFPKEGPSILRIQQVVRGDSAAYFCASSPPGGEAFFGQGTRLTVV.

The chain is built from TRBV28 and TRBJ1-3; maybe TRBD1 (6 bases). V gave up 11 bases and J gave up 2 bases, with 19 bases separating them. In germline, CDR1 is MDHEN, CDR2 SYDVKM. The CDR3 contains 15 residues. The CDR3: CAAGGGRTTGNTIYF. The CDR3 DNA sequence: TGTGCCGCGGGGGGCGGACGGACTACTGGAAACACCATATATTTT.

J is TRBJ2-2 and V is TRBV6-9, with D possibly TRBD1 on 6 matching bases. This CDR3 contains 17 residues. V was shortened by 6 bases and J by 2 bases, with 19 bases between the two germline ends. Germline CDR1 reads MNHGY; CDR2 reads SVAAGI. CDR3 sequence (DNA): TGTGCCAGCAGCCTCTTCTCCGGGACACCAAACACCGGGGAGCTGTTTTTT. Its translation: CASSLFSGTPNTGELFF.

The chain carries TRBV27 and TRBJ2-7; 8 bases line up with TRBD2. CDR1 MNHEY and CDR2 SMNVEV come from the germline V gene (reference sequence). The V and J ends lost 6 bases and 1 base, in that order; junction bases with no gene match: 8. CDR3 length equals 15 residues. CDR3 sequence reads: CASSPREGGSYEQYF. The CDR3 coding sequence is TGTGCCAGCAGCCCCCGGGAGGGGGGTTCCTACGAGCAGTACTTC.